What follows is one T cell receptor (beta chain) and its context. Amplification of the TCR beta CDR3 regions used RNA transcripts (as template). HTBI primers were employed in first-round RT-PCR, then a second-round multiplex PCR followed. MiXCR was run by TCRdb on the multiplex PCR reads, yielding one entry per CDR3 protein. The table records some 350,000 distinct CDR3 sequences, roughly 15% of them present only once. The data originate from a study of Graves' ophthalmopathy and Graves' hyperthyroidism. The PBMCs originated from over 9 ml of fresh peripheral blood. CDR3 length: 12 amino acids. Germline V gives CDR1 LNHNV, CDR2 YYDKDF (reference sequence). Trimming shortened V by 0 bases and J by 5 bases, and 5 bases separated the two germline ends.

The V gene is TRBV15, the J gene TRBJ2-7; D not certain. This receptor was obtained from an adult woman with stable Graves' hyperthyroidism. Sequencing was carried out using peripheral blood. The CDR3 region has the DNA TGTGCCACCAGCAGAGATAGAGACGAGCAGTACTTC. It encodes CATSRDRDEQYF.